This T cell receptor (beta chain) was recovered during a study of OX40 agonist ivuxolimab in advanced cancers. CDR3 length: 13 residues. Trimming cost V 4 bases and J 4 bases, with 8 bases left between them. Germline lookup yields CDR1 SGHTA and CDR2 FQGTGA. Profiled with immunoSEQ multiplex PCR; TCRdb holds only in-frame clones, not every one. The sample lists some 11,000 clones, 65% to 85% occurring once. This receptor was obtained from an adult with an advanced solid tumor such as melanoma, head and neck, liver or kidney cancer. The chain has TRBV7-3 and TRBJ2-1; no firm D call. The specimen comprised CD4+ or CD8+ T cells sorted from blood, sampled in a trial of the OX40 agonist ivuxolimab. The CDR3 nucleotides read TGTGCCAGCAGCTCGTCAAGTTACAATGAGCAGTTCTTC. It specifies CASSSSSYNEQFF.